This is a list of T cell receptor beta chains from one sample in a study of vaccination effects on CD4 cells after COVID-19. Profiling relied on immunoSEQ multiplex PCR, and the TCRdb table lists in-frame clones only, not all of them. The profile covers 45,000 to 60,000 clones, with about 80% appearing a single time and around 2.9% taken by the ten largest. These TCRs are of unknown antigen specificity. Here the sequenced sample was CD4+ T cells from PBMCs cultured without peptide, taken before COVID-19 vaccination. The source of these receptors is a human donor who received a COVID-19 vaccine. CDR3s include the opening cysteine and the closing phenylalanine or tryptophan. D genes are given only for firm matches. For some rows the clone size is stated as once, few or many, or as a class when expanded; others skip it.

J: TRBJ2-5
V: TRBV3-1/TRBV3-2
D: TRBD1
size: .
DNA: TGTGCCAGCAGCCAAGGTGGATGGGGACAGGGCACACAAGAGACCCAGTACTTC
CDR3: CASSQGGWGQGTQETQYF

J: TRBJ1-1
V: TRBV6-6
D: .
size: .
DNA: TGTGCCAGCTCTCGAGGGACAAGCATGAACACTGAAGCTTTCTTT
CDR3: CASSRGTSMNTEAFF

J: TRBJ2-5
V: TRBV18
D: .
size: .
DNA: TGTGCCAGCTCTCCAGGTTTGGGGGAGGCCCAGTACTTC
CDR3: CASSPGLGEAQYF

J: TRBJ1-1
V: TRBV19
D: .
size: once
DNA: TGTGCCAGTAGTATACCAGGAGTGAACACTGAAGCTTTCTTT
CDR3: CASSIPGVNTEAFF

J: TRBJ1-1
V: TRBV5-4
D: TRBD1
size: .
DNA: TGTGCCAGCAGCGTAAACAGGGGGAAGAACACTGAAGCTTTCTTT
CDR3: CASSVNRGKNTEAFF

J: TRBJ2-2
V: TRBV19
D: TRBD1
size: .
DNA: TGTGCCAGTAGTATACAGGCAGGGGGTAACACCGGGGAGCTGTTTTTT
CDR3: CASSIQAGGNTGELFF

J: TRBJ1-1
V: TRBV5-4
D: .
size: .
DNA: TGTGCCAGCAGCTTGGACAGGGCGAACACTGAAGCTTTCTTT
CDR3: CASSLDRANTEAFF

J: TRBJ1-3
V: TRBV9
D: .
size: .
DNA: TGTGCCAGCAGCGTAAGGTCGGAGACTGGAAACACCATATATTTT
CDR3: CASSVRSETGNTIYF

J: TRBJ1-6
V: TRBV28
D: TRBD1
size: .
DNA: TGTGCCAGCAAAGCACCGGGACAGGGTGAATCACCCCTCCACTTT
CDR3: CASKAPGQGESPLHF

J: TRBJ2-3
V: TRBV7-2
D: TRBD2
size: .
DNA: TGTGCCAGCAGCGTGAATAGCGGGGGGCTAAGCGGTACGCAGTATTTT
CDR3: CASSVNSGGLSGTQYF

J: TRBJ2-3
V: TRBV7-2
D: .
size: .
DNA: TGTGCCAGCAGCTTGACGGGCCGTACGCAGTATTTT
CDR3: CASSLTGRTQYF

J: TRBJ2-5
V: TRBV30
D: .
size: .
DNA: TGTGCCTGGGGGGTGGGGGAGACCCAGTACTTC
CDR3: CAWGVGETQYF

J: TRBJ1-5
V: TRBV5-8
D: TRBD1
size: once
DNA: TGTGCCAGCAGCTTGGAACAGGGGCTTCAGCCCCAGCATTTT
CDR3: CASSLEQGLQPQHF

J: TRBJ2-3
V: TRBV11-3
D: .
size: .
DNA: TGTGCCAGCAGCTTAGATTCCAGGGTAAGGAGCACAGATACGCAGTATTTT
CDR3: CASSLDSRVRSTDTQYF

J: TRBJ2-1
V: TRBV5-1
D: .
size: .
DNA: TGCGCCAGCAGCCCGACTAGCAATGAGCAGTTCTTC
CDR3: CASSPTSNEQFF

J: TRBJ1-1
V: TRBV9
D: .
size: few
DNA: TGTGCCAGCAGCGCGACGGCAAGGACAGAAGCTTTCTTT
CDR3: CASSATARTEAFF

J: TRBJ1-2
V: TRBV3-1/TRBV3-2
D: .
size: .
DNA: TGTGCCAGCAGCCAACGGGTAGCTCGGGGGGAGAATGGCTACACCTTC
CDR3: CASSQRVARGENGYTF

J: TRBJ2-3
V: TRBV5-4
D: TRBD2
size: .
DNA: TGTGCCAGCAGCTCGGGGGGGAGGGCGGGCACAGATACGCAGTATTTT
CDR3: CASSSGGRAGTDTQYF

J: TRBJ2-3
V: TRBV6-1
D: TRBD2
size: .
DNA: TGTGCCAGCAGTGAAGCCAGGGCTAGCGGGGGGGGTGCAGATACGCAGTATTTT
CDR3: CASSEARASGGGADTQYF

J: TRBJ2-2
V: TRBV9
D: .
size: .
DNA: TGTGCCAGCAGCGTAAATCCTGGGACGGCGAACACCGGGGAGCTGTTTTTT
CDR3: CASSVNPGTANTGELFF

J: TRBJ2-5
V: TRBV6-2/TRBV6-3
D: TRBD2
size: .
DNA: TGTGCCAGCAGTTACGCTAGCGGTTTGGAGACCCAGTACTTC
CDR3: CASSYASGLETQYF

J: TRBJ1-2
V: TRBV19
D: .
size: .
DNA: TGTGCCAGTAGTACCAGGACCGGAGTCCGCAGGGATGGCTACACCTTC
CDR3: CASSTRTGVRRDGYTF

J: TRBJ2-3
V: TRBV19
D: TRBD1
size: .
DNA: TGTGCCACCCACAGGGGGGAGGATACGCAGTATTTT
CDR3: CATHRGEDTQYF

J: TRBJ2-1
V: TRBV5-1
D: TRBD1
size: .
DNA: TGCGCCAGCAGCCGGACAGGGCTTAGCTCCTACAATGAGCAGTTCTTC
CDR3: CASSRTGLSSYNEQFF

J: TRBJ1-5
V: TRBV27
D: .
size: few
DNA: TGTGCCAGCAGTCCAACCCAGCATCACAATCAGCCCCAGCATTTT
CDR3: CASSPTQHHNQPQHF

J: TRBJ1-2
V: TRBV30
D: TRBD1
size: few
DNA: TGTGCCTGGAGTATGATGCAGGGGGCCTACACCTTC
CDR3: CAWSMMQGAYTF

J: TRBJ2-3
V: TRBV5-8
D: TRBD2
size: .
DNA: TGTGCCAGTCCGCACTCTTGGGGACTAGCGGGAAATGGCGCAGATACGCAGTATTTT
CDR3: CASPHSWGLAGNGADTQYF

J: TRBJ2-6
V: TRBV6-5
D: TRBD1
size: .
DNA: TGTGCCAGCAGGACAGGGGATTCTGGGGCCAACGTCCTGACTTTC
CDR3: CASRTGDSGANVLTF

J: TRBJ1-1
V: TRBV18
D: TRBD1
size: .
DNA: TGTGCCAGCTCACCCAACAGACAGGGCCATGAAGCTTTCTTT
CDR3: CASSPNRQGHEAFF

J: TRBJ1-1
V: TRBV7-5
D: .
size: few
DNA: TGTGCCAGAACCCTTAAGAACACTGAAGCTTTCTTT
CDR3: CARTLKNTEAFF

J: TRBJ1-2
V: TRBV28
D: TRBD1
size: few
DNA: TGTGCCAGCAGTCACGCGGGGGACAGCACCTCCGGCTACACCTTC
CDR3: CASSHAGDSTSGYTF

J: TRBJ2-5
V: TRBV4-1
D: .
size: .
DNA: TGCGCCAGCAGCCAAGATAATAAGGCTCGTGAGACCCAGTACTTC
CDR3: CASSQDNKARETQYF

J: TRBJ2-3
V: TRBV3-1/TRBV3-2
D: TRBD1
size: .
DNA: TGTGCCAGCAGCCAAGATACGGCAGGGGGCGCGTATACGCAGTATTTT
CDR3: CASSQDTAGGAYTQYF

J: TRBJ1-1
V: TRBV6-6
D: .
size: .
DNA: TGTGCCAGCTTCCCTCAATCGGCGAACACTGAAGCTTTCTTT
CDR3: CASFPQSANTEAFF

J: TRBJ2-5
V: TRBV19
D: .
size: .
DNA: TGTGCCAGTAGTATAGATGACGCAGGGAGGGAGACCCAGTACTTC
CDR3: CASSIDDAGRETQYF

J: TRBJ1-1
V: TRBV6-6
D: .
size: .
DNA: TGTGCCAGCAGACGCGGACAGTATATGAACACTGAAGCTTTCTTT
CDR3: CASRRGQYMNTEAFF

J: TRBJ1-4
V: TRBV6-6
D: .
size: .
DNA: TGTGCCAGCAGTTACTCTAGGGCAGCAAATGAAAAACTGTTTTTT
CDR3: CASSYSRAANEKLFF

J: TRBJ2-3
V: TRBV4-1
D: TRBD2
size: few
DNA: TGCGCCAGCAGACATTCCCCAAGACGGGGGGGCCCACCCCACACAGATACGCAGTATTTT
CDR3: CASRHSPRRGGPPHTDTQYF

J: TRBJ2-2
V: TRBV9
D: .
size: .
DNA: TGTGCCAGCAGCGCCCGACTCCAGCTGGGCGGGGAGCTGTTTTTT
CDR3: CASSARLQLGGELFF

J: TRBJ1-5
V: TRBV5-4
D: TRBD1
size: .
DNA: TGTGCCAGCAGCTGGGGGACAGGGGATCAGCCCCAGCATTTT
CDR3: CASSWGTGDQPQHF

J: TRBJ2-2
V: TRBV9
D: .
size: few
DNA: TGTGCCAGCAGTTGGACAGCCCACTCCGGGGAGCTGTTTTTT
CDR3: CASSWTAHSGELFF

J: TRBJ1-4
V: TRBV6-1
D: .
size: .
DNA: TGTGCCAGCAGTGAAGCTAGGACGGCAACTAATGAAAAACTGTTTTTT
CDR3: CASSEARTATNEKLFF

J: TRBJ1-2
V: TRBV29-1
D: .
size: .
DNA: TGCAGCGTTGCTAACGGGAACGACTATGGCTACACCTTC
CDR3: CSVANGNDYGYTF

J: TRBJ1-3
V: TRBV28
D: .
size: .
DNA: TGTGCCAGCAGTCCACCTGGGACTCTCTCTGGAAACACCATATATTTT
CDR3: CASSPPGTLSGNTIYF

J: TRBJ2-3
V: TRBV2
D: TRBD2
size: .
DNA: TGTGCCAGCGCCGGACTAGCGGGTGCCACAGATACGCAGTATTTT
CDR3: CASAGLAGATDTQYF